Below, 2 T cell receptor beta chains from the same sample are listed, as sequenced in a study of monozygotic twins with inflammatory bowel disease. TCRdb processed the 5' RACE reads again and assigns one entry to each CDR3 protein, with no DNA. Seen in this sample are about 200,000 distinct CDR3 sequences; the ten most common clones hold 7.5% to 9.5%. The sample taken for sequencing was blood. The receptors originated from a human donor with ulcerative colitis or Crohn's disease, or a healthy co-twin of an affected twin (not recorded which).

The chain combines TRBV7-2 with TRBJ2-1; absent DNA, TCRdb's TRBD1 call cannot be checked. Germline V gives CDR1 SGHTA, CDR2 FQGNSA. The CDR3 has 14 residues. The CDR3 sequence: CATSKYQGDHEQFF.

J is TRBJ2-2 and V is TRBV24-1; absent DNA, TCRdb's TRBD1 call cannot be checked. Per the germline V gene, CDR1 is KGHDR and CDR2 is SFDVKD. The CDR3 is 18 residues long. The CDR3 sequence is CATSSGQDQAFVTGELFF.